A few counts support the clone carrying this T cell receptor (beta chain). From the PCR reads, TCRdb called clonotypes with MiXCR, one entry per CDR3 protein. The table has roughly 9,700 distinct CDR3 sequences, 25% to 35% seen once; the top ten hold approximately 9%. V gave up 2 bases and J gave up 6 bases, with 10 bases separating them. Germline V gene data show CDR1 as SGHTA and CDR2 as FQGNSA. This CDR3 is built from 13 residues. This record comes from a study of immune characterization of retroperitoneal liposarcoma. The TCR originated in a female donor with retroperitoneal liposarcoma. The chain has TRBV7-2 and TRBJ1-2, with no clear D. Sequencing input: tumor tissue. CDR3 nucleotide sequence: TGTGCCAGCAGCTTACAACAGATCGATGGCTACACCTTC. Its protein is CASSLQQIDGYTF.